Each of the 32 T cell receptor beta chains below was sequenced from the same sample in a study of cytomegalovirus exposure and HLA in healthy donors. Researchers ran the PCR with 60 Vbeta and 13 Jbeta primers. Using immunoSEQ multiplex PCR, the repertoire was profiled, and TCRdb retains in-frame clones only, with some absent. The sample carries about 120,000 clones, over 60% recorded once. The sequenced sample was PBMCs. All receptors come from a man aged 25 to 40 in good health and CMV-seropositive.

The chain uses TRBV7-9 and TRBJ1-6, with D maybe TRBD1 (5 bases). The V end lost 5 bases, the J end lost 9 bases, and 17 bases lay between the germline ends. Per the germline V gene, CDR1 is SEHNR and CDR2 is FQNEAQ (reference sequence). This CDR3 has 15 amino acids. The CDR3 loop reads CASSAWGGKASPLHF. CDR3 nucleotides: TGTGCCAGCAGCGCCTGGGGGGGGAAAGCTTCACCCCTCCACTTT.

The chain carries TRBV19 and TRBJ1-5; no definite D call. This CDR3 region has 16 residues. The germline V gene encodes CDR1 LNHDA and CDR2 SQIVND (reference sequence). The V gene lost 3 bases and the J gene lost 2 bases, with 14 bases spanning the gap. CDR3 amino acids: CASSMDGDTGNQPQHF. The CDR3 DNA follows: TGTGCCAGTAGTATGGACGGGGATACGGGCAATCAGCCCCAGCATTTT.

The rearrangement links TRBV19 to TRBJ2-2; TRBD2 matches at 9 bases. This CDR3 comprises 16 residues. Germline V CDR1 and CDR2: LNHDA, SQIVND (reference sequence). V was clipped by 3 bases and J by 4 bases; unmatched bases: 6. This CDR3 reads CASSIAGGRGTGELFF. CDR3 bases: TGTGCCAGTAGTATCGCCGGCGGGAGGGGCACCGGGGAGCTGTTTTTT.

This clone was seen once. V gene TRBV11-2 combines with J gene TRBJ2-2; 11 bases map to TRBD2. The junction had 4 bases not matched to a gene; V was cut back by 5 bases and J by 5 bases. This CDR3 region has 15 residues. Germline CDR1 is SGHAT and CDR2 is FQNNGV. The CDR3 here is CASSPRTSGTGELFF. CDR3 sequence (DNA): TGTGCCAGCAGCCCTCGGACTAGCGGGACCGGGGAGCTGTTTTTT.

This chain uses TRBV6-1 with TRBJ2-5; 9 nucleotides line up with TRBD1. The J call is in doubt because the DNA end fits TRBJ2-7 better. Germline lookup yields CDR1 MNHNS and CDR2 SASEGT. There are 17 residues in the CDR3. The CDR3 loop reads CASSEGVRGQGSYEQYF. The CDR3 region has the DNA TGTGCCAGCAGTGAAGGGGTTCGGGGACAGGGCTCCTACGAGCAGTACTTC.

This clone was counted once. The CDR3 sequence is CASSVGGVSQETQYF. CDR3 DNA: TGTGCCAGCAGCGTAGGAGGAGTGTCCCAAGAGACCCAGTACTTC. This chain joins TRBV9 and TRBJ2-5; D not resolved. The length of the CDR3 is 15 residues. Trimming removed 0 bases at V and 1 base at J, with 10 bases between. Germline CDR1 SGDLS, CDR2 YYNGEE.

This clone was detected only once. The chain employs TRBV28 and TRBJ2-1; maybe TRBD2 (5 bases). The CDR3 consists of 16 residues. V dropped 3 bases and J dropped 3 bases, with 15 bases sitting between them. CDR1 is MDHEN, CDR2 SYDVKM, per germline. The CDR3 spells CASSFPSSGDYNEQFF. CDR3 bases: TGTGCCAGCAGTTTTCCTTCGAGCGGAGACTACAATGAGCAGTTCTTC.

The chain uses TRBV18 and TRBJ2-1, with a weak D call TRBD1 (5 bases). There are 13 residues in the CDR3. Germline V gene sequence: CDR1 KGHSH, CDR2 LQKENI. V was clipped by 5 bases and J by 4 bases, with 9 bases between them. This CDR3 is CASSVDRYNEQFF. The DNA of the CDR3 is TGTGCCAGCTCAGTCGACAGATACAATGAGCAGTTCTTC.

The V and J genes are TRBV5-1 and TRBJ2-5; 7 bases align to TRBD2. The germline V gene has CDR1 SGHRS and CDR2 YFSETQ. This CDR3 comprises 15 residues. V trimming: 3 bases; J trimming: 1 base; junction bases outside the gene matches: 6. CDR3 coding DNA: TGCGCCAGCAGCTATCAAGCGGGGTTCCAAGAGACCCAGTACTTC. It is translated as CASSYQAGFQETQYF.

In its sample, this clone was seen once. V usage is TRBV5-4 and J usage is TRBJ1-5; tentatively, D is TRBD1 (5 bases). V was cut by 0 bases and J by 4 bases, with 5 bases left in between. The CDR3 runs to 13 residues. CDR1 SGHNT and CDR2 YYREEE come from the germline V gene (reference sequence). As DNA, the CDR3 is TGTGCCAGCAGCTTGGGACAGAATCAGCCCCAGCATTTT. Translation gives CASSLGQNQPQHF.

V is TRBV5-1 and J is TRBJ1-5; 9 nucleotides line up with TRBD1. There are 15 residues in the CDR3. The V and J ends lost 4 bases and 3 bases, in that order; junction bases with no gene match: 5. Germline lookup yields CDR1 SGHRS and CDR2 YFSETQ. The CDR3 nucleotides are TGCGCCAGCAGCCCGGGACAGGGATACAATCAGCCCCAGCATTTT. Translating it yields CASSPGQGYNQPQHF.

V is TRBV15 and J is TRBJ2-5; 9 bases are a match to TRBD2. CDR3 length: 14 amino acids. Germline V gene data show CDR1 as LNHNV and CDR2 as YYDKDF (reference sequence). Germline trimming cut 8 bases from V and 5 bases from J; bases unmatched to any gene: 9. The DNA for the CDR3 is TGTGCCACCGTTGGTAGCGGGAGAGGGGAGACCCAGTACTTC. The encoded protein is CATVGSGRGETQYF.

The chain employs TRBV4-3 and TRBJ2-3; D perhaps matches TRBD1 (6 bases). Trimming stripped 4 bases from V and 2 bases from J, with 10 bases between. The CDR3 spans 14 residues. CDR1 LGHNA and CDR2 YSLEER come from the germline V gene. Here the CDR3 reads CASSLTGTTDTQYF. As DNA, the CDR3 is TGCGCCAGCAGCCTTACAGGGACCACAGATACGCAGTATTTT.

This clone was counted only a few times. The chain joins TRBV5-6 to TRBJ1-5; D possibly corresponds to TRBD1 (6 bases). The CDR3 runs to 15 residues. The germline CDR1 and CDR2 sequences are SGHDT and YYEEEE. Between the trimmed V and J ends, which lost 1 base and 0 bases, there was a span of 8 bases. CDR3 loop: CASSLQGFSNQPQHF. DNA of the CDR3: TGTGCCAGCAGCTTGCAGGGGTTTAGCAATCAGCCCCAGCATTTT.

CDR3 DNA: TGTGCCAGCATCGAGAGGGGGCGTGATCACTATGGCTACACCTTC. This encodes CASIERGRDHYGYTF. V and J are TRBV28 and TRBJ1-2, with TRBD1 identical over 7 bases. The CDR3 is 15 amino acids. The germline gives CDR1 MDHEN, CDR2 SYDVKM. The trim removed 7 bases at V and 3 bases at J, leaving 11 bases unmatched.

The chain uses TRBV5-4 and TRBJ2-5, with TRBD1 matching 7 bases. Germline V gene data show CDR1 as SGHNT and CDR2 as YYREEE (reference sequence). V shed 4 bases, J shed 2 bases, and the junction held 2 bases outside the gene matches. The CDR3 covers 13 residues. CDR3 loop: CASSPGQQETQYF. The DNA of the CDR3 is TGTGCCAGCAGCCCGGGACAGCAAGAGACCCAGTACTTC.

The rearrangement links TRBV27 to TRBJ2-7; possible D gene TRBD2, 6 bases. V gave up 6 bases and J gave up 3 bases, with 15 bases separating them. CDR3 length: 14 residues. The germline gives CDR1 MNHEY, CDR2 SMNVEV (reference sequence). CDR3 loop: CASSHGGEIYEQYF. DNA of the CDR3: TGTGCCAGCAGCCACGGGGGAGAAATCTACGAGCAGTACTTC.

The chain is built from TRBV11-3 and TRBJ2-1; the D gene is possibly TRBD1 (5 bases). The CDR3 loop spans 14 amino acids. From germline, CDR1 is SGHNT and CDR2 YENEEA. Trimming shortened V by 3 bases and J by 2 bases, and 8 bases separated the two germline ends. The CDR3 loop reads CASSFLGAYNEQFF. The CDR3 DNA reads TGTGCCAGCAGCTTTTTAGGGGCCTACAATGAGCAGTTCTTC. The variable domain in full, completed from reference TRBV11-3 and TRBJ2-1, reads EAGVVQSPRYKIIEKKQPVAFWCNPISGHNTLYWYLQNLGQGPELLIRYENEEAVDDSQLPKDRFSAERLKGVDSTLKIQPAELGDSAVYLCASSFLGAYNEQFFGPGTRLTVL.

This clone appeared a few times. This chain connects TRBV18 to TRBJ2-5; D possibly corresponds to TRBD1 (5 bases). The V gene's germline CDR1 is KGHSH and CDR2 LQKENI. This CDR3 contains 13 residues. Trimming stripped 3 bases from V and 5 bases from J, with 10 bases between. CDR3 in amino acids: CASSPPGLETQYF. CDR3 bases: TGTGCCAGCTCACCTCCAGGGCTGGAGACCCAGTACTTC.

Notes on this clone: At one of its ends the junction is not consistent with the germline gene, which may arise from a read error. CDR3 DNA sequence: TGTTCCAGCAGCCTGAGAGCGGGAGAGCAGTACTTC. Translated: CSSSLRAGEQYF. The rearrangement joins TRBV7-9 to TRBJ2-7; TRBD2 agrees at 7 bases. The CDR3 is 12 residues long. Germline CDR1 is SEHNR and CDR2 is FQNEAQ (reference sequence).

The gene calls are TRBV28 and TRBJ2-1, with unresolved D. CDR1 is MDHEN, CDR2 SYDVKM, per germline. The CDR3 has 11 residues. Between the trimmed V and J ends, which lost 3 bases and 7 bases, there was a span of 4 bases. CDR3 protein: CASSFLNEQFF. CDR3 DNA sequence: TGTGCCAGCAGTTTTCTAAATGAGCAGTTCTTC.

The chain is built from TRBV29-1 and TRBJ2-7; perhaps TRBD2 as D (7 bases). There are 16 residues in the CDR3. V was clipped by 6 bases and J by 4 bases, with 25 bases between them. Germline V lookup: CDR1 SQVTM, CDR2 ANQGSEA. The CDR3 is CSVSPSGGLNTYEQYF. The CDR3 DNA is TGCAGCGTGTCCCCTTCGGGGGGCCTTAATACTTACGAGCAGTACTTC.

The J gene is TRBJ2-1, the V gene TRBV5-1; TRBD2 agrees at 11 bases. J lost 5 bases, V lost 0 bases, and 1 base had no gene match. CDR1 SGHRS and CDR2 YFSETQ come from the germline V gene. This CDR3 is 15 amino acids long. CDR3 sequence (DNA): TGCGCCAGCAGCTTGGGACTAGCGGGGAACAATGAGCAGTTCTTC. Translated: CASSLGLAGNNEQFF.

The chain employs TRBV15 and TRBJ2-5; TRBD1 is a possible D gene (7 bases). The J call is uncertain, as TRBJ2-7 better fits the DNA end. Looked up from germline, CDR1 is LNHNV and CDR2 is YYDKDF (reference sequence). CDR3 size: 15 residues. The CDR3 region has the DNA TGTGCCACCAGCAGAGGAGACAGGGAGGAGTACGAGCAGTACTTC. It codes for CATSRGDREEYEQYF.

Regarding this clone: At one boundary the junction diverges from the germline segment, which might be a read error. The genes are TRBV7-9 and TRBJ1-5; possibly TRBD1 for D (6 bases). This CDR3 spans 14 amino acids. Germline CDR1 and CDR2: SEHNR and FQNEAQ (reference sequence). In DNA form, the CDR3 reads TGTTCCAGCACCCAGGGGTATAGCAATCAGCCCCAGCATTTT. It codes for CSSTQGYSNQPQHF.

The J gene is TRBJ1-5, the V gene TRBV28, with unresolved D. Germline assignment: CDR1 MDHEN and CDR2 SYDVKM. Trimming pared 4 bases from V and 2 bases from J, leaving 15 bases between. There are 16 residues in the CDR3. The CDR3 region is CASSSAGMLGNQPQHF. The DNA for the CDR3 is TGTGCCAGCAGTTCGGCGGGGATGCTAGGCAATCAGCCCCAGCATTTT.

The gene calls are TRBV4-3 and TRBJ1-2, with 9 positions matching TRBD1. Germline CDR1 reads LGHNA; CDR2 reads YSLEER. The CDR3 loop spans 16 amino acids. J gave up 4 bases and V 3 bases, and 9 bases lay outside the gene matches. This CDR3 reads CASSHLGTGRGYGYTF. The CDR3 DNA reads TGCGCCAGCAGCCACCTAGGGACAGGGCGTGGCTATGGCTACACCTTC.

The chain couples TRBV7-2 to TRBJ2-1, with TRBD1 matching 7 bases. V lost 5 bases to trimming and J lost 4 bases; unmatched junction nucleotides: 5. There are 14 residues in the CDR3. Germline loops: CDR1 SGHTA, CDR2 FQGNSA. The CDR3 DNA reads TGTGCCAGCAGCCTAGGGACAGTTTACAATGAGCAGTTCTTC. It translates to CASSLGTVYNEQFF.

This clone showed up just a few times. CDR3 coding DNA: TGCGCCAGCAGCACAGGGATCTCCTACGAGCAGTACTTC. This encodes CASSTGISYEQYF. The chain links TRBV5-1 to TRBJ2-7; TRBD1 is a possible D gene (6 bases). The CDR3 extends over 13 amino acids. Germline V CDR1 and CDR2: SGHRS, YFSETQ. The V and J ends lost 4 bases and 0 bases respectively, with 8 bases between them.

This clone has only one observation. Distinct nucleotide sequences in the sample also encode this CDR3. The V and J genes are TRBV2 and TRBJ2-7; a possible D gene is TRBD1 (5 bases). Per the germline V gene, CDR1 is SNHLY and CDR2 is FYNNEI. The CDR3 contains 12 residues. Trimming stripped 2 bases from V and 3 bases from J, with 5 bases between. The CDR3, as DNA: TGTGCCAGCAGTGAAACAGGCTACGAGCAGTACTTC. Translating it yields CASSETGYEQYF.

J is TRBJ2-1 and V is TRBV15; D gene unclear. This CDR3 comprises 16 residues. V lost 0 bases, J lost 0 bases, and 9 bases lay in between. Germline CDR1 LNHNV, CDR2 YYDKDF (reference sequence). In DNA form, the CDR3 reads TGTGCCACCAGCAGAGACGGCGGAAGCTCCTACAATGAGCAGTTCTTC. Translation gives CATSRDGGSSYNEQFF.

CDR3 coding DNA: TGTGCCAGCAGCCCGGGAACAGCCTACGAGCAGTACTTC. This encodes CASSPGTAYEQYF. V is TRBV2 and J is TRBJ2-7; tentatively, D is TRBD2 (5 bases). The V gene lost 6 bases and the J gene lost 2 bases, with 11 bases spanning the gap. Germline V lookup: CDR1 SNHLY, CDR2 FYNNEI. This CDR3 comprises 13 residues. Based on the CDR3 plus reference TRBV2 and TRBJ2-7, the full variable domain is EPEVTQTPSHQVTQMGQEVILRCVPISNHLYFYWYRQILGQKVEFLVSFYNNEISEKSEIFDDQFSVERPDGSNFTLKIRSTKLEDSAMYFCASSPGTAYEQYFGPGTRLTVT.